One sample yielded the 22 T cell receptor beta chains listed below, sequenced in a study of persistence of HIV-infected CD4 T cells. The immunoSEQ assay was version 4, run in survey mode. Generated by immunoSEQ multiplex PCR, the TCRdb table keeps only in-frame clones and is missing some. The sample has 37,000 or so clones, over 80% seen once. Nonspecific anti-CD3/anti-CD28 bead stimulation represents the broad CD4+ T cell repertoire. Sorting of responding CD4+ T cells relied on upregulated CD40 ligand together with CD69. These receptors' targets are unknown. The sample here was CD4+ T cells sorted from PBMCs after approximately 19-hour stimulation, taken from a patient who received antiretroviral therapy. The receptors originated from an adult man with HIV who was CMV-seropositive.

This sequence joins TRBV6-1 and TRBJ2-5, with D perhaps assigned TRBD1 or TRBD2 (5 bases each). This CDR3 is 15 amino acids long. Germline loops: CDR1 MNHNS, CDR2 SASEGT. V was clipped by 7 bases and J by 0 bases, with 15 bases between them. The CDR3 nucleotides are TGTGCCAGCATCCAAACCCGGGGCTACCAAGAGACCCAGTACTTC. This translates into CASIQTRGYQETQYF.

The chain employs TRBV18 and TRBJ1-1; D is undetermined. CDR1 and CDR2 (germline): KGHSH, LQKENI. This CDR3 is built from 13 residues. The V end lost 1 base, the J end lost 5 bases, and 8 bases lay between the germline ends. CDR3 residues: CASSPLRGTEAFF. The CDR3 region has the DNA TGTGCCAGCTCACCACTTCGGGGAACTGAAGCTTTCTTT.

Notes on this clone: One end of the junction fails to match germline, which may point to a read error. This sequence joins TRBV28 and TRBJ2-7; 8 bases agree with TRBD1. Per germline, CDR1 MDHEN and CDR2 SYDVKM. This CDR3 comprises 11 residues. The CDR3: CASSVRQGKSF. In DNA, the CDR3 is TGTGCCAGCAGTGTACGACAGGGGAAAAGTTTC.

This chain joins TRBV29-1 and TRBJ1-2, with 10 bases identical to TRBD1. V gave up 2 bases and J gave up 10 bases; unmatched junction bases: 7. Germline V gene sequence: CDR1 SQVTM, CDR2 ANQGSEA. CDR3 length: 13 amino acids. Here the CDR3 reads CSVERGQGGSYTF. CDR3 nucleotide sequence: TGCAGCGTTGAAAGAGGACAGGGGGGCTCCTACACCTTC.

This clone was seen just once. The chain has TRBV7-3 and TRBJ1-1; possibly TRBD1 for D (5 bases). The CDR3 is made up of 16 amino acids. Germline V gene lookup returns CDR1 SGHTA and CDR2 FQGTGA. Trimming cost V 5 bases and J 4 bases, with 20 bases left between them. CDR3 sequence: CASSPGRAKRSTEAFF. The CDR3 bases are TGTGCCAGCAGCCCCGGCAGGGCTAAAAGGAGCACTGAAGCTTTCTTT.

The V call is TRBV5-4, the J call TRBJ2-7; 7 bases align to TRBD1. This CDR3 contains 14 residues. Germline V gene lookup returns CDR1 SGHNT and CDR2 YYREEE (reference sequence). J gave up 7 bases and V 4 bases, and 11 bases lay outside the gene matches. The CDR3 spells CASSRQGVSLEQYF. In DNA form, the CDR3 reads TGTGCCAGCAGCAGACAGGGTGTGTCGTTGGAGCAGTACTTC.

This clone has only one observation. J is TRBJ2-3 and V is TRBV6-1; 10 bases are a match to TRBD2. Unmatched junction bases numbered 4, after V lost 7 bases and J lost 0 bases. Germline V gives CDR1 MNHNS, CDR2 SASEGT. The CDR3 is 15 residues long. The CDR3 spells CASILAGASTDTQYF. The CDR3 DNA reads TGTGCCAGCATTCTAGCGGGGGCTAGCACAGATACGCAGTATTTT.

The chain joins TRBV25-1 to TRBJ1-4; maybe TRBD1 (5 bases). The CDR3 runs to 13 residues. Germline V lookup: CDR1 MGHDK, CDR2 SYGVNS. V lost 6 bases, J lost 4 bases, and 9 bases lay in between. The CDR3 here is CASSRGDNEKLFF. In nucleotides, the CDR3 is TGTGCCAGCAGCCGGGGCGATAATGAAAAACTGTTTTTT.

The genes are TRBV30 and TRBJ1-2, with D hard to call. There are 16 residues in the CDR3. With 5 bases removed from V and 0 bases from J, the gap between germline ends came to 19 bases. Germline V gives CDR1 GTSNPN, CDR2 SVGIG (reference sequence). The DNA for the CDR3 is TGTGCCTGGGGGATCGGTCGGGCAGCAGCTAACTATGGCTACACCTTC. Its protein product is CAWGIGRAAANYGYTF.

The rearrangement uses TRBV6-5 and TRBJ2-6, with no clear D. The CDR3 consists of 16 residues. CDR1 and CDR2 (germline): MNHEY, SVGAGI. With 1 base removed from V and 1 base from J, the gap between germline ends came to 8 bases. CDR3 nucleotides: TGTGCCAGCAGTTACTGGACGGAGTCTGGGGCCAACGTCCTGACTTTC. It codes for CASSYWTESGANVLTF.

V usage is TRBV19 and J usage is TRBJ1-1; D might be TRBD1 (5 bases). V dropped 5 bases and J dropped 5 bases, with 12 bases sitting between them. CDR1 LNHDA and CDR2 SQIVND come from the germline V gene (reference sequence). This CDR3 spans 13 amino acids. Here the CDR3 DNA reads TGTGCCAGTAGTGTCCAGGGTGAAACTGAAGCTTTCTTT. Its protein is CASSVQGETEAFF.

CDR3 DNA: TGTGCCAGCAAGGACGGGCGGAGACCCGCGAACACCGGGGAGCTGTTTTTT. Translating it yields CASKDGRRPANTGELFF. The chain links TRBV25-1 to TRBJ2-2; D gene uncertain. There are 17 residues in the CDR3. Trimming left V 7 bases short and J 0 bases short, with 18 bases between. Germline assignment: CDR1 MGHDK and CDR2 SYGVNS.

The chain is built from TRBV7-2 and TRBJ2-7; no definite D call. V shed 2 bases and J shed 4 bases, with 9 bases lying between them. The CDR3 consists of 13 residues. CDR1 SGHTA and CDR2 FQGNSA come from the germline V gene. In nucleotides, the CDR3 is TGTGCCAGCAGCTTAAACAGCAGATACGAGCAGTACTTC. Protein sequence: CASSLNSRYEQYF.

This clone was recorded only once. The CDR3 DNA reads as TGTGCCAGCAGCCCCCTTACGGGGGCTAGACAGCCCCAGCATTTT. Its translation: CASSPLTGARQPQHF. The gene calls are TRBV7-9 and TRBJ1-5; D possibly corresponds to TRBD1 (6 bases). Trimming shortened V by 5 bases and J by 7 bases, and 18 bases separated the two germline ends. Per germline, CDR1 SEHNR and CDR2 FQNEAQ (reference sequence). This CDR3 is 15 amino acids long.

This sequence joins TRBV5-4 and TRBJ2-5; 11 nucleotides line up with TRBD2. Germline V lookup: CDR1 SGHNT, CDR2 YYREEE (reference sequence). Unmatched junction bases numbered 12, after V lost 4 bases and J lost 4 bases. CDR3 length equals 17 residues. The CDR3 bases are TGTGCCAGCAGCCCCGTTGGGATAGCGGGAGGGTCAGAGACCCAGTACTTC. The encoded protein is CASSPVGIAGGSETQYF.

In DNA form, the CDR3 reads TGTGCCAGCAGTCGTACTGGGATTAATCAGCCCCAGCATTTT. Protein: CASSRTGINQPQHF. V is TRBV2 and J is TRBJ1-5; the D is unclear. Germline V gene sequence: CDR1 SNHLY, CDR2 FYNNEI. V was shortened by 5 bases and J by 4 bases, with 12 bases between the two germline ends. The length of the CDR3 is 14 residues. Full variable domain (rest looked up from reference TRBV2 and TRBJ1-5): EPEVTQTPSHQVTQMGQEVILRCVPISNHLYFYWYRQILGQKVEFLVSFYNNEISEKSEIFDDQFSVERPDGSNFTLKIRSTKLEDSAMYFCASSRTGINQPQHFGDGTRLSIL.

The V call is TRBV6-6, the J call TRBJ2-1, with D unresolved. There are 15 residues in the CDR3. Trimming left V 0 bases short and J 2 bases short, with 8 bases between. In germline, CDR1 is MNHNY, CDR2 SVGAGI (reference sequence). In nucleotides, the CDR3 is TGTGCCAGCAGTTACTCGGAGCGTGCCTACAATGAGCAGTTCTTC. Protein sequence: CASSYSERAYNEQFF.

This clone was recorded a few times. The rearrangement links TRBV19 to TRBJ2-5; 7 bases align to TRBD2. After removal of 0 bases from V and 4 bases from J, the junction contained 8 bases not matched to a gene. Germline CDR1 is LNHDA and CDR2 is SQIVND (reference sequence). The CDR3 sequence is 16 residues long. The CDR3 loop reads CASSIDLSSGGETQYF. As DNA, the CDR3 is TGTGCCAGTAGTATAGATTTATCCTCGGGGGGAGAGACCCAGTACTTC.

A word on this clone: Relative to the germline gene, one junction end is altered; a read error may explain this. The chain recombines TRBV3-1 (or the pseudogene TRBV3-2) with TRBJ2-5, with D possibly being TRBD2 (5 bases). The germline CDR1 and CDR2 sequences are LGHDT and YNNKEL (reference sequence). This CDR3 is built from 14 residues. Here the CDR3 DNA reads TGTGCCAACAGCCCTGGAGCGGCTCGCGGGACCCAGTACTTC. This gives the protein CANSPGAARGTQYF.

V usage is TRBV9 and J usage is TRBJ1-4; D is ambiguous. Germline V gene lookup returns CDR1 SGDLS and CDR2 YYNGEE. V lost 0 bases to trimming and J lost 4 bases, with 10 bases between them. This CDR3 comprises 15 residues. CDR3 sequence reads: CASSVGHGLNEKLFF. DNA for the CDR3: TGTGCCAGCAGCGTAGGCCACGGACTTAATGAAAAACTGTTTTTT. Based on the CDR3 plus reference TRBV9 and TRBJ1-4, the full variable domain is DSGVTQTPKHLITATGQRVTLRCSPRSGDLSVYWYQQSLDQGLQFLIQYYNGEERAKGNILERFSAQQFPDLHSELNLSSLELGDSALYFCASSVGHGLNEKLFFGSGTQLSVL.

The V gene is TRBV6-2 or TRBV6-3, the J gene TRBJ2-7; weak D call: TRBD1 (5 bases). Germline V lookup: CDR1 MNHEY, CDR2 SVGEGT. The V gene lost 0 bases and the J gene lost 6 bases, with 12 bases spanning the gap. This CDR3 comprises 14 residues. The CDR3: CASSYSPGQREQYF. The CDR3 nucleotides are TGTGCCAGCAGTTACTCGCCAGGGCAACGCGAGCAGTACTTC.

V and J are TRBV13 and TRBJ2-1; D gene unclear. This CDR3 comprises 12 residues. CDR1 and CDR2 from the germline V gene are PRHDT and FYEKMQ (reference sequence). Trimming took off 1 base at V and 6 bases at J, with 4 bases between the two ends. CDR3 amino acids: CASSLVGNEQFF. DNA for the CDR3: TGTGCCAGCAGCTTAGTAGGCAATGAGCAGTTCTTC.